This T cell receptor beta chain was documented in a study of T-cell memory formation after mild COVID-19 (dated by TCRdb to 2020 to 2022). With regard to the full study: Most TCR sequence clusters were specific to one of the two donors. Two young, previously healthy adult volunteers, one female and one male, were included in the cohort. In a couple of donors, T-cell clones that expanded and contracted after mild COVID-19 were tracked by sequencing TCRalpha and TCRbeta repertoires over time.

Remarks on this clonotype: No antigen is known for it. Base qualities are not provided; no much larger clone lies one nucleotide away.

Ficoll-Paque density gradient centrifugation was used to isolate PBMCs. The paper as a whole reports these results and caveats: The second-wave clones that peaked on day 37 were not confirmed to be SARS-CoV-2 specific. Only a couple of mild cases were covered in the study, and larger cohorts including severe cases with pre-infection samples were considered necessary. Some responding clones were detected in pre-infection memory, which suggested that pre-existing cross-reactive memory T cells had joined the SARS-CoV-2 response. Clones contracting from day 15 to 85 had balanced CD4/CD8 phenotypes, while a second wave expanding from day 15 to 37 was biased towards CD4+. Contracting CD4+ clones turned up mainly in the CM and EM memory subsets, whereas EMRA was where CD8+ clones were enriched.

The germline V gene (reference sequence) provides CDR1 MNHNY and CDR2 SVGAGI. V is reduced by 7 bases and J by 9 bases, leaving a spacing of 13 bases between them. The CDR3 has 12 amino acids, counting the end cysteine and phenylalanine. Solely the CDR3 DNA is kept, with 36 bases framed from the first base. The sequencer listed for this sample is Illumina NovaSeq 6000. TCRalpha and TCRbeta cDNA libraries were built by 5'RACE with constant-segment primers, adding sample barcodes and unique molecular identifiers. RNA was extracted from every sample with Trizol reagent. Libraries were amplified in two PCR steps, with a second sample barcode and Illumina TruSeq adapters added in the second step. Libraries were sequenced on an Illumina NovaSeq with 2 x 150 bp paired-end reads. The paper's processing steps were these. Reads were demultiplexed and collapsed into UMI-guided consensus sequences with migec v1.2.7. Using mixcr v2.1.11, UMI consensuses were aligned to TRA and TRB V and J templates and then assembled into clonotypes. A clonotype was counted as expanded or contracted only if both edgeR and NoisET called the change significant, with noise models trained on biological replicates. For edgeR calls, the cutoffs were a false discovery rate-adjusted p below 0.01 and a log2 fold-change threshold of 1. As an exploratory analysis of dynamics, max-normalized trajectories of the 1000 most abundant clonotypes were examined with PCA combined with hierarchical clustering. Separately sequenced CD4+ and CD8+ repertoires were used to assign a CD4 or CD8 phenotype to each responding clone. Through fastp at Q25 and MiXCR, TCRdb rebuilt clones from the public reads, retaining in-frame beta chains. Under each unique CDR3 protein, matching rows form one entry showing the most common genes and DNA. None of the V and J calls come from the authors' own analysis; TCRdb made them. The sample has roughly 400,000 distinct CDR3 sequences on record, roughly 18% of them singletons. In total, the top ten clones hold 20% to 25% of the sample.

Sequenced material: PBMCs or a T cell subset sorted from them (not recorded which). This TCR was sampled from a young man who had mild COVID-19 (a few samples of this study predate the infection). The sample titles of this study are shuffled in the database, so cell type and time point are left out; the donor was told from shared clones. The rearrangement joined TRBV6-6 to TRBJ2-1; tentative D gene TRBD2, with 5 bases matching. DNA sequence: TGTGCCAGCACCGGGGTTGGAGGTGAGCAGTTCTTC. This translates into CASTGVGGEQFF.